The 9 T cell receptor beta chains reported below all come from one sample, sequenced in a study of human CD8 memory T cell subsets (dated by TCRdb to 2019 to 2021). Instrument used: NextSeq 550. A Human TCR Profiling Kit was used to prepare UMI-labeled 5' RACE TCRbeta libraries. TCRdb reprocessed the reads, and each CDR3 protein sequence is entered once, without DNA. The table kept for this sample lists 8,000 or so distinct CDR3 sequences. The ten largest clones take up around a quarter of the sample. Early differentiated memory cells that were CCR7+ PD-1+ TIGIT+ and showed dysfunctional, exhausted-like traits were classified as progenitor exhausted-like memory CD8+ T cells (TPEX). Source material: CD8+ T cells from PBMCs. These receptors came from a human donor in good health.

The chain couples TRBV29-1 to TRBJ1-2. The CDR3 extends over 13 amino acids. Germline CDR1 is SQVTM and CDR2 is ANQGSEA. CDR3 sequence reads: CSVDSGPLYGYTF.

The gene calls are TRBV19 and TRBJ2-1; TCRdb picks TRBD1, but there is no DNA to check that call. Germline-derived CDR1 and CDR2 are LNHDA and SQIVND (reference sequence). The CDR3 sequence is 15 residues long. CDR3 region: CASRIGGATYNEQFF.

V gene TRBV10-2 combines with J gene TRBJ2-1; TCRdb's D call of TRBD2 is untestable without DNA. This CDR3 has 16 amino acids. Germline V gene sequence: CDR1 WSHSY, CDR2 SAAADI. CDR3 protein: CASSDVLAGKYNEQFF.

V gene TRBV10-2 combines with J gene TRBJ1-1; TCRdb lists TRBD1, though no DNA is available to test this call. The germline CDR1 and CDR2 sequences are WSHSY and SAAADI. The CDR3 covers 14 residues. The CDR3 region is CASSDDGGSTEAFF.

The V gene is TRBV20-1, the J gene TRBJ2-4. Germline lookup yields CDR1 DFQATT and CDR2 SNEGSKA (reference sequence). CDR3 length: 14 residues. The CDR3 is CSGRHSLAKNIQYF.

The chain joins TRBV3-1 to TRBJ1-2. CDR3 length: 16 amino acids. Germline-derived CDR1 and CDR2 are LGHDT and YNNKEL (reference sequence). The CDR3 sequence: CASSPRVLDWVWGYTF.

V and J are TRBV7-9 and TRBJ1-6; TCRdb picks TRBD1, but there is no DNA to check that call. From germline, CDR1 is SEHNR and CDR2 FQNEAQ (reference sequence). The length of the CDR3 is 12 residues. The CDR3 is CAIQDNNSPLHF.

V is TRBV20-1 and J is TRBJ1-1. From germline, CDR1 is DFQATT and CDR2 SNEGSKA (reference sequence). This CDR3 spans 12 amino acids. The CDR3 region is CSARDLNTEAFF.

CDR3 protein: CASSLRGNSYEQYF. The rearrangement uses TRBV5-4 and TRBJ2-7; the TCRdb D gene call, TRBD1, has no DNA to confirm it. The germline gives CDR1 SGHNT, CDR2 YYREEE (reference sequence). The CDR3 runs 14 residues.